The text below deals with one T cell receptor (beta chain). This clonotype has ten or more counts. Its antigen has not been determined. No base qualities exist here, and no much larger clone lies one base off it. TCR cDNA was made using 5'RACE template switching, a step that added a universal primer site and unique molecular identifiers. Priming of cDNA synthesis was performed from both the TCR alpha and TCR beta constant segments. Libraries were amplified in two PCR steps, with sample barcodes and sequencing adapters added in the second step. Libraries were sequenced on Illumina HiSeq 2500 (2x100 bp) or NovaSeq (2x150 bp). Processing in the source paper ran as follows. MIGEC handled demultiplexing of reads and collapsing into UMI consensus sequences, while MiXCR performed V(D)J alignment. Using edgeR on replicate PBMC samples, clonotypes were called vaccine-responding if FDR was below 0.01 and the log2 fold change was above 5 up to day 15. Bulk clonotypes were assigned CD4 or CD8 identity according to which sequenced CD4 or CD8 repertoire held them at higher abundance. TCRdb reanalyzed the raw reads on its own, using fastp at Q25 for trimming and MiXCR for clone calling, and kept in-frame beta chains. Each CDR3 protein appears once, grouped with its most common genes and DNA. The V and J calls were determined by TCRdb, not by the authors. In all, the sample holds some 110,000 distinct CDR3 sequences, and around 7.2% of those were seen once. The ten top clones hold approximately 2.7% of the sample.

The CDR3 holds 14 amino acids from the cysteine to the phenylalanine. Only CDR3 DNA remains: 42 bases, in frame from the first base. From a lookup of the germline V gene, CDR1 and CDR2 are SGHRS and YFSETQ. The V and J ends are trimmed by 0 bases and 7 bases, leaving 11 bases between them. The data are from a study of T cells after yellow fever vaccination (dated by TCRdb to about 2019). Regarding the complete study: The SMART-Seq v4 Ultra Low Input RNA kit was used to prepare libraries from fractions with low cell numbers. Bulk TCR alpha and beta repertoires were sequenced longitudinally to track T-cell clones before and after primary and booster YFV17D yellow fever vaccination. Two healthy male donors, one aged 18 to 30 and one aged 30 to 40 years, were included in the cohort. Blood was collected at multiple timepoints before and after primary and secondary immunization, and bulk PBMC replicates and cell subsets were isolated.

What the research found in general, with its limitations: Because abundant contaminating clonotypes from the bulk population could be contained in FACS-sorted repertoires, computational filtering was required. The secondary T-cell response was weaker than the primary response but faster, peaking on day 5 instead of day 15. Most clones expanded after primary vaccination (around 96% of CD4 and about 85% of CD8) were re-detected after the booster, suggesting that broad memory maintenance occurred. A small fraction of clonotypes showed up in both the CD4 and CD8 compartments, probably as a result of convergent recombination. Only a couple of donors were included in the study, so the extent to which the findings can be generalized is limited.

The treatment or condition tag for this specimen amounts to: live attenuated yellow fever vaccine strain. A standard Ficoll-Paque protocol was used to isolate PBMCs from peripheral blood. CD4 and CD8 T-cell fractions were isolated with Dynabeads CD4 and CD8 positive selection kits. TriZol was used to extract RNA from bulk PBMCs, CD4 and CD8 fractions, and dextramer-positive and dextramer-negative fractions. This receptor was obtained from a man between 18 and 35 years old who received the YFV17D yellow fever vaccine. The sequence links TRBV5-1 to TRBJ2-1, and perhaps TRBD2 as D gene, on 5 matching bases. The source was CD4+ T cells sorted from PBMCs, collected around 45 days after the first yellow fever vaccination. The DNA is TGCGCCAGCAGCTTGGGACAACCGGGAAATGAGCAGTTCTTC. It encodes CASSLGQPGNEQFF.